Listed here is a single T cell receptor beta chain. What it binds is unknown. This record comes from a study of T cell repertoires in cytomegalovirus infection. Overall study context: CMV epitopes in the study were HLA-C-restricted (recently identified) and HLA-B-restricted (well studied). Based on public TCR beta signatures, there were indications of CMV infection and of a matching HLA type.

Germline V lookup: CDR1 MDHEN, CDR2 SYDVKM. The V and J ends lost 4 bases and 0 bases respectively, with 15 bases between them. The CDR3 is 16 amino acids. TCRdb passed the reads through MiXCR, listing each CDR3 protein once. This table holds 900,000 to 950,000 distinct CDR3 sequences, around a third found once. Notes on the study in general: The cumulative frequency of public TCR beta families distinguished individuals who carried CMV together with the relevant HLA. HLA-C-restricted CMV-specific TCR beta clonotypes prevailed in the ex vivo response.

The genes are TRBV28 and TRBJ1-1; D is unclear. The origin of this receptor is a human donor in good health (CMV status not recorded). Some clones in this sample may be carry-over from other donors' samples. The sample consisted of cultured CD8+ T cells from PBMCs, taken from culture after CMV antigen stimulation. CDR3 amino acids: CASSYPSRAVNTEAFF. The CDR3 DNA sequence: TGTGCCAGCAGTTACCCCTCGAGGGCCGTGAACACTGAAGCTTTCTTT.